This T cell receptor beta chain was found in a study of cytomegalovirus exposure and HLA in healthy donors. Overall study context: Approximately 80 million unique TCRs from HLA-typed donors were held in an early data release. Points from the study as a whole: Earlier results showed most TCR beta V segments being productive about 87% or about 30% of the time.

Comment on this clone: Its antigen remains unidentified.

With 60 Vbeta and 13 Jbeta primers, the PCR was carried out. Repertoires were generated with immunoSEQ multiplex PCR, while TCRdb's copy carries only in-frame clones and drops some. The data hold approximately 140,000 clones, with 60% to 85% observed a single time. The V gene end was trimmed by 0 bases and the J gene end by 2 bases; junction bases not matched to a gene: 1. CDR3 length: 15 residues. Germline CDR1 reads SGHTS; CDR2 reads YDEGEE. The material sequenced was PBMCs. This receptor was identified in a man aged 35-49 years in good health and CMV-seronegative. The V gene is TRBV5-8, the J gene TRBJ2-1; 8 bases align to TRBD1. CDR3 nucleotides: TGTGCCAGCAGCTTGGGGACAGGGACCTACAATGAGCAGTTCTTC. Encoded protein: CASSLGTGTYNEQFF. Using reference TRBV5-8 and TRBJ2-1 for the parts outside the CDR3, the full variable domain is EAGVTQSPTHLIKTRGQQATLRCSPISGHTSVYWYQQALGLGLQFLLWYDEGEERNRGNFPPRFSGRQFPNYSSELNVNALELEDSALYLCASSLGTGTYNEQFFGPGTRLTVL.